This T cell receptor beta chain was sequenced for a study of control samples from healthy donors and cancer patients. CDR1 and CDR2 (germline): MNHEY, SMNVEV (reference sequence). Between the trimmed V and J ends, which lost 10 bases and 2 bases, there was a span of 18 bases. The CDR3 runs 14 residues. Sequenced by immunoSEQ multiplex PCR; TCRdb stores in-frame clones only, minus some. The sample gives approximately 52,000 clones, roughly 87% of which show up once; about 14% is in the top ten. The chain uses TRBV27 and TRBJ2-7; TRBD2 might be the D (6 bases). The sequenced sample was PBMCs. This TCR came from a man aged 55 to 70 with head and neck cancer. The CDR3 here is CATKRLVLPYEQYF. The CDR3 DNA follows: TGTGCCACCAAAAGACTAGTTCTTCCCTACGAGCAGTACTTC.